Sequencing of this T cell receptor beta chain was carried out in a study of cytomegalovirus exposure and HLA in healthy donors. Whole-study findings and limits: The majority of TCR sequences were rare, yet some public TCRs appeared in many donors. In vitro testing confirmed a few CMV-associated chains as specific for CMV antigens.

This CDR3 is 14 amino acids long. V lost 10 bases to trimming and J lost 5 bases; unmatched junction nucleotides: 10. Repertoires were generated with immunoSEQ multiplex PCR, while TCRdb's copy carries only in-frame clones and drops some. The sample yields 55,000 to 70,000 clones, roughly 94% seen once. The study drew the donors from its approximately 120-subject validation cohort, separate from the approximately 700-subject first cohort. With respect to this clone: As yet, its antigen is unknown.

This receptor was obtained from a man younger than 35 in good health and CMV-seronegative. The V and J genes are TRBV6-7 and TRBJ2-7, with 11 positions matching TRBD1. TRBV6-7 is labeled an ORF, and its function is uncertain. Sequencing was carried out using PBMCs. The CDR3 bases are TGTGCCACCCTTTTAGGACAGGGGGCTAACGAGCAGTACTTC. It specifies CATLLGQGANEQYF.